This T cell receptor (beta chain) emerged from a study of T cell changes during pregnancy in multiple sclerosis. The germline CDR1 and CDR2 sequences are SGHRS and YFSETQ. Trimming took 4 bases from V and 7 from J, leaving 17 bases between them. This CDR3 is built from 14 residues. TCRdb's copy holds only in-frame clones and misses some; the assay was immunoSEQ multiplex PCR. Of more than 35,000 clones listed, 75% to 95% are singletons. The specimen was CD4+ T cells from peripheral blood mononuclear cells, collected in the third trimester of pregnancy. The receptor was isolated from a female donor in good health, enrolled as a control in a pregnancy study. The chain joins TRBV5-1 to TRBJ2-5; D may be TRBD1 (6 bases). The CDR3 protein is CASSLGDPQGTQYF. As DNA, the CDR3 is TGCGCCAGCAGCCTGGGAGACCCACAGGGGACCCAGTACTTC.